Detailed here is one TCR beta chain. Through a sample-barcoded 5' primer and a J-beta primer mix, a second PCR was run for about 6 to 11 cycles. TCRdb re-called the 5' RACE reads through MiXCR, storing one row per CDR3 protein. The sample contains some 1.5 million distinct CDR3 sequences, about 28% of which appear only once. Russia was home to the donors, healthy Caucasian individuals aged roughly 6 to 90. The sample belongs to a study of blood T cells in healthy people across ages. V gave up 1 base and J gave up 7 bases; unmatched junction bases: 5. Germline lookup yields CDR1 LGHNA and CDR2 YNFKEQ. This CDR3 contains 15 residues.

The clonotype originates from a woman in her twenties or thirties in good health. The sample was blood. The rearrangement uses TRBV4-2 and TRBJ2-1, with 9 bases aligning to TRBD2. As DNA, the CDR3 is TGTGCCAGCAGCCAAGGCGGGGGGGATGTGAATGAGCAGTTCTTC. Its translation is CASSQGGGDVNEQFF.